One and the same sample provided the 9 T cell receptor beta chains below, sequenced in a study of T cell responses to AZD1222 COVID-19 vaccine. TCRdb's copy holds only in-frame clones and misses some; the assay was immunoSEQ multiplex PCR. The data show 150,000 to 200,000 clones, about 91% seen once. The sequenced sample was peripheral blood, obtained on day 0 of AZD1222 vaccination. Every receptor here comes from an adult in good health.

The genes are TRBV27 and TRBJ2-7; 11 bases agree with TRBD2. The CDR3 has 14 amino acids. Germline lookup yields CDR1 MNHEY and CDR2 SMNVEV (reference sequence). V was clipped by 2 bases and J by 7 bases; unmatched bases: 4. The CDR3 coding sequence is TGTGCCAGCAGTTTACTAGCGGGAGGCGGAGAGCAGTACTTC. Residues: CASSLLAGGGEQYF.

The chain couples TRBV6-5 to TRBJ2-1, with 7 bases matching TRBD1. Germline assignment: CDR1 MNHEY and CDR2 SVGAGI. Trimming removed 6 bases from V and 0 bases from J; junction bases left unmatched: 5. This CDR3 is 15 amino acids long. CDR3 sequence: CASRKQGSSYNEQFF. DNA of the CDR3: TGTGCCAGCAGAAAACAGGGGAGCTCCTACAATGAGCAGTTCTTC.

The gene calls are TRBV6-5 and TRBJ1-2; 8 bases line up with TRBD1. With 7 bases clipped from V and 5 bases from J, the junction kept 12 bases outside the gene matches. CDR1 and CDR2 (germline): MNHEY, SVGAGI. The CDR3 covers 15 residues. As DNA, the CDR3 is TGTGCCAGCATAAACCCGCAGGGGGCTCAGTATGGCTACACCTTC. This sequence encodes CASINPQGAQYGYTF.

The genes are TRBV3-1 (or the pseudogene TRBV3-2) and TRBJ1-2; D is undetermined. V was trimmed by 3 bases and J by 4 bases, leaving 6 bases between them. In germline, CDR1 is LGHDT, CDR2 YNNKEL (reference sequence). The CDR3 covers 12 residues. CDR3 residues: CASSQPGYGYTF. The CDR3 DNA follows: TGTGCCAGCAGCCAGCCGGGCTATGGCTACACCTTC.

The chain carries TRBV9 and TRBJ2-1; 9 bases map to TRBD2. The trim removed 0 bases at V and 7 bases at J, leaving 5 bases unmatched. The CDR3 covers 15 residues. CDR1 is SGDLS, CDR2 YYNGEE, per germline. The CDR3 region is CASSVGGGASNEQFF. CDR3 coding DNA: TGTGCCAGCAGCGTAGGCGGGGGGGCATCAAATGAGCAGTTCTTC. Together with reference TRBV9 and TRBJ2-1, the CDR3 gives the full variable domain: DSGVTQTPKHLITATGQRVTLRCSPRSGDLSVYWYQQSLDQGLQFLIQYYNGEERAKGNILERFSAQQFPDLHSELNLSSLELGDSALYFCASSVGGGASNEQFFGPGTRLTVL.

The chain combines TRBV9 with TRBJ2-5, with 12 bases that match TRBD2. The V segment lost 4 bases and the J segment 1 base; nucleotides outside the gene matches: 5. CDR3 length: 16 residues. Germline assignment: CDR1 SGDLS and CDR2 YYNGEE. The CDR3 DNA sequence: TGTGCCAGCAGCCCTCTAGCGGGGGGGCCCCAAGAGACCCAGTACTTC. It encodes CASSPLAGGPQETQYF. Drawing the rest from reference TRBV9 and TRBJ2-5, the complete variable domain is DSGVTQTPKHLITATGQRVTLRCSPRSGDLSVYWYQQSLDQGLQFLIQYYNGEERAKGNILERFSAQQFPDLHSELNLSSLELGDSALYFCASSPLAGGPQETQYFGPGTRLLVL.

The chain carries TRBV7-9 and TRBJ1-1; 7 bases are a match to TRBD1. The germline gives CDR1 SEHNR, CDR2 FQNEAQ (reference sequence). V lost 5 bases, J lost 5 bases, and 5 bases stayed unmatched. The CDR3 is made up of 13 amino acids. In DNA, the CDR3 is TGTGCCAGCAGCGACCAGGGGGGGACTGAAGCTTTCTTT. Its translation: CASSDQGGTEAFF.

The chain uses TRBV19 and TRBJ2-3; TRBD1 might be the D (6 bases). Deletions cut 4 bases from V and 1 base from J, with 18 bases between. Looked up from germline, CDR1 is LNHDA and CDR2 is SQIVND (reference sequence). The CDR3 runs 17 residues. The CDR3 DNA sequence: TGTGCCAGTAGTAAGGAACTGACAGGTACCGGCACAGATACGCAGTATTTT. Protein sequence: CASSKELTGTGTDTQYF.

The chain is built from TRBV19 and TRBJ1-5; no clear D gene. The CDR3 spans 13 residues. V lost 7 bases, J lost 4 bases, and 11 bases lay in between. Germline CDR1 is LNHDA and CDR2 is SQIVND (reference sequence). CDR3 nucleotide sequence: TGTGCCAGTACCGACTCCCCAAATCAGCCCCAGCATTTT. Amino acids: CASTDSPNQPQHF. Full variable domain (outside the CDR3, taken from reference TRBV19 and TRBJ1-5): DGGITQSPKYLFRKEGQNVTLSCEQNLNHDAMYWYRQDPGQGLRLIYYSQIVNDFQKGDIAEGYSVSREKKESFPLTVTSAQKNPTAFYLCASTDSPNQPQHFGDGTRLSIL.